This T cell receptor (beta chain) was found in a study of beta chain features in type 1 diabetes. Overall study: Age and gender were similar between patients and healthy donors, as were cell yields. General study points: Among all four CD4+ subsets, Type 1 diabetes patients had TCRB CDR3s that were moderately but significantly shorter.

This clone was picked up a small number of times. The antigen remains undetermined. The study reverse transcribed the entire isolated RNA, so it sequenced expressed TCRB transcripts. Sequenced naive, central memory and regulatory T cell samples produced an average of about 3.57 million reads. TCRdb's table, derived via immunoSEQ multiplex PCR, lists solely in-frame clones and lacks some. The table has under 400,000 clones, approximately 12% seen once. V shed 5 bases, J shed 8 bases, and the junction held 5 bases outside the gene matches. Germline CDR1 reads SNHLY; CDR2 reads FYNNEI. This CDR3 spans 14 amino acids.

The sequencing input was naive CD4+ T cells from blood. The clonotype comes from a woman younger than 30 with type 1 diabetes. This chain connects TRBV2 to TRBJ2-2, with 10 bases fitting TRBD2. The CDR3 DNA reads as TGTGCCAGCAGTCGGAGCGGGGGGGCAGGGGAGCTGTTTTTT. Translation: CASSRSGGAGELFF.